This TCR beta chain originates from a study of T cell responses to AZD1222 COVID-19 vaccine. Germline lookup yields CDR1 SGHVS and CDR2 FNYEAQ. CDR3 length equals 16 residues. With V trimmed by 4 bases and J by 6 bases, 10 bases remained unmatched. Method: immunoSEQ multiplex PCR; TCRdb's copy keeps in-frame clones and lacks some. Of about 90,000 clones listed, 88% are singletons. V usage is TRBV7-6 and J usage is TRBJ2-7, with TRBD1 matching 12 bases. This clonotype originated in an adult in good health. Sequenced here: peripheral blood, sampled on day 0 of AZD1222 vaccination. The CDR3 sequence is CASSSIRDRGPSEQYF. In DNA, the CDR3 is TGTGCCAGCAGCTCAATCCGGGACAGGGGGCCCTCCGAGCAGTACTTC.